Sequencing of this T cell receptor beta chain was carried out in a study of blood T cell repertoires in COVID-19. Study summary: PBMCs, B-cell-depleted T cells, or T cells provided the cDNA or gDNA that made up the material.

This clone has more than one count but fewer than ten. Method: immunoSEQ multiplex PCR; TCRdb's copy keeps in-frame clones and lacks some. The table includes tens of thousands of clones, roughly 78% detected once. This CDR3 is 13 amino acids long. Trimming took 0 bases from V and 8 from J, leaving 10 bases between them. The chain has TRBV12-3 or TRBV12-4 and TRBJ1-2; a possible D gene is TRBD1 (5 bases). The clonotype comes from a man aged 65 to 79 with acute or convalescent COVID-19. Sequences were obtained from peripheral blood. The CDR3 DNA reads TGTGCCAGCAGTTTAGCAGGGGATGCGGGCTACACCTTC. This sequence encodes CASSLAGDAGYTF.